This passage covers 30 T cell receptor beta chains from one sample sequenced in a study of OX40 agonist ivuxolimab in advanced cancers. The repertoire was sequenced with immunoSEQ multiplex PCR; TCRdb's copy has only in-frame clones and lacks some. This table has 40,000 to 60,000 clones, 75% to 80% appearing once. Sequenced here: CD4+ or CD8+ T cells sorted from blood, sampled in a trial of the OX40 agonist ivuxolimab. Source of these receptors: an adult with an advanced solid tumor such as melanoma, head and neck, liver or kidney cancer.

This clone is categorized as medium-sized (0.01 to 0.1%). This rearrangement joins TRBV7-2 to TRBJ2-7, with 11 nucleotides matching TRBD2. Trimming took 6 bases from V and 2 from J; bases not matched to a gene: 3. The germline V gene has CDR1 SGHTA and CDR2 FQGNSA. The CDR3 sequence is 14 residues long. CDR3 DNA: TGTGCCAGCAGACGGACTAGCGGGCCCTACGAGCAGTACTTC. This translates into CASRRTSGPYEQYF.

The chain joins TRBV6-6 to TRBJ2-7; D unclear. V shed 2 bases and J shed 3 bases, with 8 bases lying between them. This CDR3 region has 13 residues. Germline V gene data show CDR1 as MNHNY and CDR2 as SVGAGI (reference sequence). This chain's CDR3 is CASSYGPDYEQYF. The CDR3 region has the DNA TGTGCCAGCAGTTACGGACCAGACTACGAGCAGTACTTC.

This chain links TRBV6-1 with TRBJ1-1, with TRBD1 matching 7 bases. CDR1 and CDR2 (germline): MNHNS, SASEGT. V gave up 4 bases and J gave up 0 bases; unmatched junction bases: 5. The CDR3 length is 15 residues. This CDR3 reads CASSARQGLNTEAFF. DNA for the CDR3: TGTGCCAGCAGTGCCAGACAGGGATTGAACACTGAAGCTTTCTTT.

This clone was observed once. The V call is TRBV11-2, the J call TRBJ2-1; 7 bases map to TRBD1. CDR1 SGHAT and CDR2 FQNNGV come from the germline V gene. The CDR3 is 17 residues long. The V and J ends lost 0 bases and 4 bases, in that order; junction bases with no gene match: 9. CDR3 in amino acids: CASSLDGRQGAYNEQFF. The CDR3 DNA is TGTGCCAGCAGCTTAGACGGTCGACAGGGCGCTTACAATGAGCAGTTCTTC.

Here the CDR3 DNA reads TGCGCCAGCAGCTTGCTGGGTTTGAACACTGAAGCTTTCTTT. Translation: CASSLLGLNTEAFF. This chain links TRBV5-1 with TRBJ1-1, with D uncertain. Trimming shortened V by 1 base and J by 0 bases, and 7 bases separated the two germline ends. The CDR3 contains 14 residues. In germline, CDR1 is SGHRS, CDR2 YFSETQ.

CDR3 residues: CASIPQGRNTGELFF. CDR3 nucleotides: TGTGCCAGTATCCCCCAGGGAAGGAACACCGGGGAGCTGTTTTTT. The chain couples TRBV19 to TRBJ2-2; maybe TRBD1 (5 bases). V gave up 7 bases and J gave up 1 base, with 13 bases separating them. Germline-derived CDR1 and CDR2 are LNHDA and SQIVND (reference sequence). The CDR3 sequence is 15 residues long.

The chain uses TRBV11-2 and TRBJ2-1; TRBD2 aligns across 8 bases. This CDR3 spans 16 amino acids. Unmatched junction bases numbered 10, after V lost 5 bases and J lost 4 bases. Germline V gene data show CDR1 as SGHAT and CDR2 as FQNNGV. The CDR3 nucleotides are TGTGCCAGCAGCCCCCAGACGGGACTAGGATACAATGAGCAGTTCTTC. Translated, it gives CASSPQTGLGYNEQFF.

The V call is TRBV2, the J call TRBJ2-1; possibly TRBD2 for D (6 bases). The CDR3 runs 14 residues. V lost 7 bases to trimming and J lost 5 bases, with 15 bases between them. Germline V gives CDR1 SNHLY, CDR2 FYNNEI. The CDR3 coding sequence is TGTGCCAGCATATTCGGGAGTACAAACAATGAGCAGTTCTTC. It translates to CASIFGSTNNEQFF.

The chain carries TRBV5-5 and TRBJ1-6; D is uncertain. Per germline, CDR1 SGHKS and CDR2 YYEKEE (reference sequence). V lost 0 bases and J 0 bases, leaving 10 bases between the germline ends. This CDR3 region has 17 residues. The CDR3 DNA sequence: TGTGCCAGCAGCTTGGGGATCTCCGGCTCCTATAATTCACCCCTCCACTTT. Translation gives CASSLGISGSYNSPLHF.

The chain employs TRBV6-6 and TRBJ2-1; 11 nucleotides align to TRBD2. The CDR3 is 16 amino acids. Germline CDR1 MNHNY, CDR2 SVGAGI (reference sequence). With V trimmed by 4 bases and J by 5 bases, 7 bases remained unmatched. The CDR3 bases are TGTGCCAGCAGTTCCGAGACTAGCGGGAACCACAATGAGCAGTTCTTC. It codes for CASSSETSGNHNEQFF.

This clone has only a few counts. The rearrangement joins TRBV29-1 to TRBJ1-3; the D is unclear. Germline CDR1 reads SQVTM; CDR2 reads ANQGSEA. V lost 4 bases to trimming and J lost 4 bases, with 14 bases between them. The CDR3 consists of 14 residues. The DNA for the CDR3 is TGCAGCGTTGCGGGCTCGGTGGTCGGAAACACCATATATTTT. Protein product: CSVAGSVVGNTIYF.

This clone was seen once. The CDR3 region has the DNA TGTGCCAGCAGTGTTACAACAATCTCCAATGAGCAGTTCTTC. Protein sequence: CASSVTTISNEQFF. The rearrangement uses TRBV6-4 and TRBJ2-1, with D hard to call. CDR3 length equals 14 residues. V was clipped by 4 bases and J by 6 bases, with 13 bases between them. CDR1 and CDR2 from the germline V gene are MRHNA and SNTAGT.

This clone has more than one count but fewer than ten. J is TRBJ1-1 and V is TRBV9; D may be TRBD1 (5 bases). Trimming shortened V by 0 bases and J by 1 base, and 13 bases separated the two germline ends. Germline V gene data show CDR1 as SGDLS and CDR2 as YYNGEE. This CDR3 is 16 amino acids long. CDR3 sequence: CASSVGGLPRNTEAFF. The CDR3 DNA sequence: TGTGCCAGCAGCGTAGGGGGACTCCCCAGGAACACTGAAGCTTTCTTT.

The chain uses TRBV9 and TRBJ1-1, with 7 bases that match TRBD1. The germline CDR1 and CDR2 sequences are SGDLS and YYNGEE. CDR3 length equals 16 residues. V shed 7 bases and J 7 bases; nucleotides not matched to a gene: 19. The CDR3 DNA reads TGTGCCAGCGGAAGGGGGCTAAAGTTTGAAACGGGTGAAGCTTTCTTT. It specifies CASGRGLKFETGEAFF.

The chain couples TRBV7-7 to TRBJ2-5; 7 nucleotides align to TRBD1. V dropped 1 base and J dropped 5; count of bases not matched to a gene: 4. The CDR3 has 14 amino acids. CDR1 SSHAT and CDR2 FNYEAQ come from the germline V gene (reference sequence). CDR3 residues: CASSLGGGGETQYF. CDR3 bases: TGTGCCAGCAGCTTAGGAGGGGGCGGGGAGACCCAGTACTTC.

This chain joins TRBV7-8 and TRBJ1-2, with D possibly matching TRBD1 (6 bases). CDR1 is SGHVS, CDR2 FQNEAQ, per germline. The CDR3 has 13 amino acids. Trimming shortened V by 5 bases and J by 6 bases, and 13 bases separated the two germline ends. CDR3 nucleotide sequence: TGTGCCAGCAGCCAAGGGGGGGGCGATGGCTACACCTTC. It is translated as CASSQGGGDGYTF.

The chain employs TRBV14 and TRBJ2-7; D remains unclear. V lost 4 bases and J lost 2, with 12 bases in between. The CDR3 runs 14 residues. CDR1 is SGHDN and CDR2 is FVKESK in the germline V gene. The CDR3 sequence is CASSPRRQAYEQYF. CDR3 nucleotides: TGTGCCAGCAGCCCGAGGCGGCAGGCCTACGAGCAGTACTTC.

The rearrangement joins TRBV29-1 to TRBJ2-6; D uncertain. Germline CDR1 is SQVTM and CDR2 is ANQGSEA. The CDR3 spans 14 residues. The V and J ends lost 3 bases and 4 bases respectively, with 10 bases between them. CDR3 DNA sequence: TGCAGCGTTGATATAGGGTCCGGGGCCAACGTCCTGACTTTC. It codes for CSVDIGSGANVLTF.

V is TRBV5-4 and J is TRBJ2-3, with TRBD2 matching over 9 bases. The germline V gene encodes CDR1 SGHNT and CDR2 YYREEE (reference sequence). Germline trimming cut 2 bases from V and 1 base from J; bases unmatched to any gene: 5. The CDR3 has 16 amino acids. The CDR3 reads CASSLGTSRGTDTQYF. The CDR3 nucleotides are TGTGCCAGCAGCTTAGGGACTAGCCGGGGCACAGATACGCAGTATTTT.

The chain has TRBV7-2 and TRBJ2-7; the match to TRBD2 covers 7 bases. The CDR3 extends over 15 amino acids. Looked up from germline, CDR1 is SGHTA and CDR2 is FQGNSA. J lost 6 bases, V lost 1 base, and 9 bases had no gene match. CDR3 nucleotide sequence: TGTGCCAGCAGCTTAGATGGCGCGGGAGTTGGCGAGCAGTACTTC. The encoded protein is CASSLDGAGVGEQYF.

This chain uses TRBV6-1 with TRBJ1-5; D is unclear. Trimming stripped 5 bases from V and 8 bases from J, with 7 bases between. Germline V gene lookup returns CDR1 MNHNS and CDR2 SASEGT. This CDR3 comprises 11 residues. The DNA for the CDR3 is TGTGCCAGCAGTCCTGGGAAGCCCCAGCATTTT. Its protein is CASSPGKPQHF.

The chain joins TRBV10-3 to TRBJ2-3; 12 nucleotides align to TRBD2. Germline-derived CDR1 and CDR2 are ENHRY and SYGVKD. The CDR3 loop spans 19 amino acids. V gave up 3 bases and J gave up 0 bases; unmatched junction bases: 10. The CDR3: CAISETPSGRGASTDTQYF. The CDR3 DNA is TGTGCCATCAGTGAAACCCCTAGCGGGAGGGGCGCTAGCACAGATACGCAGTATTTT.

This chain joins TRBV7-6 and TRBJ2-1; no clear D gene. The ends were cut back, 0 bases at V and 4 bases at J, with 13 bases in the middle. Germline-derived CDR1 and CDR2 are SGHVS and FNYEAQ. This CDR3 contains 16 residues. Here the CDR3 reads CASSLASSRRYNEQFF. Written as DNA, the CDR3 is TGTGCCAGCAGCTTAGCGTCGAGCCGTCGATACAATGAGCAGTTCTTC. Using reference TRBV7-6 and TRBJ2-1 for the parts outside the CDR3, the full variable domain is GAGVSQSPRYKVTKRGQDVALRCDPISGHVSLYWYRQALGQGPEFLTYFNYEAQQDKSGLPNDRFSAERPEGSISTLTIQRTEQRDSAMYRCASSLASSRRYNEQFFGPGTRLTVL.

CDR3 nucleotide sequence: TGTGCCAGCTCACTGGGGACAGGGGGCGGCGAGCAGTACTTC. Amino acids: CASSLGTGGGEQYF. The V call is TRBV18, the J call TRBJ2-7; 12 bases fit TRBD1. This CDR3 region has 14 residues. The germline V gene has CDR1 KGHSH and CDR2 LQKENI. J gave up 6 bases and V 4 bases, and 4 bases lay outside the gene matches.

Sample share makes this clone medium-sized. The chain recombines TRBV15 with TRBJ2-2, with TRBD2 matching over 13 bases. After removal of 5 bases from V and 5 bases from J, the junction contained 2 bases not matched to a gene. The germline CDR1 and CDR2 sequences are LNHNV and YYDKDF (reference sequence). The CDR3 loop spans 15 amino acids. For the CDR3, the DNA is TGTGCCACCAGCGAACTAGCGGGAGGGACCGGGGAGCTGTTTTTT. Protein sequence: CATSELAGGTGELFF.

The chain is built from TRBV9 and TRBJ2-5; 7 bases fit TRBD2. Near its end, the DNA agrees better with TRBJ2-7, so the J call may be wrong. The CDR3 is 13 amino acids. Germline lookup yields CDR1 SGDLS and CDR2 YYNGEE. The CDR3 DNA reads as TGTGCCAGCAGCCGGACTAGTTCCTACGAGCAGTACTTC. Translating it yields CASSRTSSYEQYF.

The V call is TRBV7-2, the J call TRBJ2-3; D call uncertain. Germline CDR1 SGHTA, CDR2 FQGNSA. Trimming pared 1 base from V and 5 bases from J, leaving 7 bases between. The CDR3 extends over 13 amino acids. DNA for the CDR3: TGTGCCAGCAGCTTAGTGTTGAGAGATACGCAGTATTTT. This codes for CASSLVLRDTQYF.

The V and J genes are TRBV4-3 and TRBJ2-7, with 10 bases identical to TRBD2. This CDR3 spans 15 amino acids. Germline V gene sequence: CDR1 LGHNA, CDR2 YSLEER. V lost 3 bases to trimming and J lost 2 bases; unmatched junction nucleotides: 4. In DNA form, the CDR3 reads TGCGCCAGCAGCCAGGGACTAGCGAATGCCTACGAGCAGTACTTC. Protein sequence: CASSQGLANAYEQYF.

J is TRBJ2-1 and V is TRBV10-3, with 7 nucleotides matching TRBD1. In germline, CDR1 is ENHRY, CDR2 SYGVKD. V lost 2 bases and J lost 5; bases outside the gene matches: 6. CDR3 length: 15 residues. The CDR3 DNA sequence: TGTGCCATCAGTGAGATGGGACAGAGCAACAATGAGCAGTTCTTC. Protein: CAISEMGQSNNEQFF.

The rearrangement joins TRBV6-1 to TRBJ2-2, with D possibly TRBD2 on 5 matching bases. Looked up from germline, CDR1 is MNHNS and CDR2 is SASEGT. The CDR3 has 12 residues. V lost 8 bases and J 6 bases, leaving 10 bases between the germline ends. As DNA, the CDR3 is TGTGCCAGCCGGGATGGTGCCGGGGAGCTGTTTTTT. It encodes CASRDGAGELFF.